This TCR beta chain emerged from a study of blood T cell repertoires in COVID-19. Profiling relied on immunoSEQ multiplex PCR, and the TCRdb table lists in-frame clones only, not all of them. The top ten hold roughly 10% of the sample, which has some 98,000 clones, about 80% seen once. With 10 bases clipped from V and 10 bases from J, the junction kept 10 bases outside the gene matches. CDR1 SNHLY and CDR2 FYNNEI come from the germline V gene. CDR3 length: 13 amino acids. The genes are TRBV2 and TRBJ1-6; 7 bases are a match to TRBD1. Sample: peripheral blood. The TCR was taken from a man between 65 and 85 years old with acute or convalescent COVID-19. The DNA for the CDR3 is TGTGCCATCGTCCCGGGACAGAGGTCACCCCTCCACTTT. Its translation: CAIVPGQRSPLHF.